What follows describes a single T cell receptor beta chain. This clone was observed a few times. This clone's antigen is unknown. Base qualities are not recorded, but no much larger clone differs from it by a single base. The data were taken from a study of blood T cell repertoires in COVID-19 (dated by TCRdb to about 2020). For context, the study as a whole: Samples covering the acute and convalescent phases of COVID-19 were provided by collaborators in the United States, Italy and Spain. The prospective study material was composed of cDNA or gDNA derived from T cells, B-cell-depleted T cells, or PBMCs. The samples were drawn from two sources: the first 160 participants of the ongoing ImmuneRACE study, and some 1,300 subjects contributed by 6 global collaborators. The sample metadata nearly always contained a de-identified subject ID, COVID-19 status, age in years and sex. Where available, HLA class I and class II types were taken from metadata supplied by the sample provider and were not determined by assay-based typing. The repertoires were made available in a free public database intended to serve as a resource for research on the immune response to SARS-CoV-2. The dataset comprised deeply sampled blood TCRbeta repertoires from subjects exposed to, actively infected with, or recovered from COVID-19. Here is what the overall study found, with its caveats: The quantity of clinical and demographic metadata differed by source and by participant and was supplied without curation.

V is pruned by 0 bases and J by 4 bases, leaving 8 bases of the junction without a gene match. CDR1 and CDR2, looked up from the germline V gene, are SGHRS and YFSETQ. CDR3 length: 16 amino acids, cysteine to phenylalanine. The entry retains the CDR3 DNA only, 48 bases that are in frame from base 1. Whole blood was collected in K2EDTA tubes by collaborating institutions according to the institutions' own protocols. For TCRbeta analysis, collaborator samples were shipped as frozen whole blood, as isolated PBMCs, or as DNA extracted from either sample type. TCRbeta CDR3 regions were amplified from genomic DNA using the immunoSEQ Assay, a bias-controlled multiplex PCR. From the authors' description of their analysis: The number of nucleated cells in each sample was estimated from the amplification of reference gene primers within the assay. To quantify the absolute abundance of each unique TCRbeta CDR3 rearrangement, sequence reads were collapsed and filtered. Productive Simpson clonality was computed per sample as the square root of Simpson's diversity index over productive rearrangements. The table was pulled from immuneACCESS by TCRdb, which kept in-frame rearrangements only. Such tables lose some clones; where checked, under half of the loss comes from unresolved V genes, and the rest has no known cause. V and J calls and clone size are given by that table; D and trimming were obtained from the DNA. For this sample there are about 130,000 clones; 70% to 85% appear just once. The ten biggest clones cover 3% of the sample.

The rearranged chain carries TRBV5-1 and TRBJ1-2; 8 bases in the junction line up with TRBD1. The TCR sequence derives from an elderly woman with acute or convalescent COVID-19. The specimen sequenced was peripheral blood. The base sequence is TGCGCCAGCAGCTTGGTTTCGGGACAGGTCGTCTATGGCTACACCTTC. Its protein reads: CASSLVSGQVVYGYTF.